The rows below give T cell receptor beta chains drawn from one sample of a study of blood T cell repertoires in COVID-19. Profiling relied on immunoSEQ multiplex PCR, and the TCRdb table lists in-frame clones only, not all of them. The sample has around 180,000 clones; approximately 85% are singletons. Sequenced input: peripheral blood. These receptors were taken from a man in his sixties with acute or convalescent COVID-19. Each CDR3 is given with its conserved first and last residue.

V gene,J gene,CDR3 protein
TRBV7-2,TRBJ2-4,CASSSSRDREVAKNIQYF
TRBV7-2,TRBJ2-7,CASSPGTYEQYF
TRBV12-5,TRBJ2-2,CASGLSPGLAGGPVRGELFF
TRBV9,TRBJ1-4,CASSVAGQGNEKLFF
TRBV7-6,TRBJ2-1,CASSLVVSLAGEPLVYNEQFF
TRBV24-1,TRBJ2-1,CATSDRTSGRWHEQFF
TRBV28,TRBJ1-3,CASRDRERGNTIYF
TRBV6-5,TRBJ2-7,CASSYLGGVYFHEQYF
TRBV7-3,TRBJ2-1,CASSKTGTRENEQFF
TRBV9,TRBJ2-1,CASSVPPTQNTAEQFF
TRBV7-3,TRBJ2-2,CASSFARHTGELFF
TRBV20-1,TRBJ1-3,CSASSSSVGNTIYF
TRBV5-5,TRBJ2-1,CASSQASGGGHNEQFF
TRBV27,TRBJ2-1,CASSLELARIYEQFF
TRBV5-4,TRBJ2-5,CASSRTSGRGLETQYF
TRBV5-6,TRBJ2-5,CASSSYLTSGRGETQYF
TRBV18,TRBJ2-3,CASSQNRQGGTDTQYF
TRBV7-2,TRBJ1-3,CASSLAPRSAGNTIYF
TRBV18,TRBJ1-5,CASSRTGQQNSNQPQHF
TRBV9,TRBJ2-1,CASSVQVASYNEQFF
TRBV10-3,TRBJ1-2,CAISESGAGYGYTF
TRBV12-3/TRBV12-4,TRBJ1-5,CASTRGYQPQHF
TRBV6-5,TRBJ1-2,CASAKQPGQGYGYTF
TRBV19,TRBJ2-2,CASSMGQPIGELFF
TRBV5-5,TRBJ2-7,CASSVGTGREQYF
TRBV19,TRBJ1-1,CASSTRDRTREAFF
TRBV3-1/TRBV3-2,TRBJ2-6,CASSLPGLPVTF
TRBV19,TRBJ2-1,CASSISDRVFGEQFF
TRBV7-2,TRBJ2-7,CASSSGSRSEQYF
TRBV19,TRBJ2-2,CASSSRQGAAGELFF
TRBV9,TRBJ2-2,CASSVPSTNTGELFF
TRBV3-1/TRBV3-2,TRBJ1-1,CASRQTRVLNTEAFF
TRBV5-1,TRBJ2-2,CASSLSGIAGELFF
TRBV30,TRBJ1-6,CACSWGGISPLHF
TRBV28,TRBJ1-5,CASTLGGSSNQPQHF
TRBV19,TRBJ1-2,CASSDTGESNGYTF
TRBV28,TRBJ2-1,CASSPARDVGTMKQFF
TRBV5-5,TRBJ2-5,CASSFSTETQYF
TRBV6-4,TRBJ1-6,CASSGQGGGTSPLHF
TRBV28,TRBJ1-5,CASSSGQGLNQPQHF
TRBV28,TRBJ1-4,CASSFGDRVAEKLFF
TRBV2,TRBJ2-1,CASSPGLAGGFNEQFF
TRBV11-1,TRBJ1-2,CASSVTPLYGYTF
TRBV27,TRBJ2-2,CASSFFSSGSGELFF
TRBV27,TRBJ1-1,CASSLIVGSGDTEAFF
TRBV4-1,TRBJ2-5,CASSQVYAVVRGTQYF
TRBV7-9,TRBJ2-4,CASSLTGVVDIQYF
TRBV18,TRBJ2-1,CASSPPGQGGNEQFF
TRBV6-6,TRBJ2-4,CASTAGNIQYF
TRBV18,TRBJ2-4,CASSPGQGDAKNIQYF
TRBV5-1,TRBJ2-1,CASSLEALALAGDEQFF
TRBV5-1,TRBJ2-3,CASSLISADTQYF
TRBV25-1,TRBJ2-3,CASSGPGATDTQYF
TRBV5-1,TRBJ2-7,CASSLYGTSGINSYEQYF
TRBV29-1,TRBJ2-7,CSANRGGRDEQYF
TRBV7-3,TRBJ2-5,CASSSMGRETQYF
TRBV5-1,TRBJ2-1,CASSLGQNGYNEQFF
TRBV18,TRBJ2-1,CASSPLLAGYNEQFF
TRBV9,TRBJ2-3,CASRPSGTDTQYF